The 5 T cell receptor beta chains listed next were all sequenced from one sample in a study of blood T cell repertoires in COVID-19. The protocol was immunoSEQ multiplex PCR, while the TCRdb copy is restricted to in-frame clones and leaves out a portion. This table has a few hundred thousand clones, 80% to 90% appearing once. Sequences were obtained from peripheral blood. The receptor source for this set is a man aged 18 to 29 who had recovered from COVID-19.

V gene TRBV9 combines with J gene TRBJ2-7; D remains ambiguous. The CDR3 has 14 residues. The germline V gene has CDR1 SGDLS and CDR2 YYNGEE. V lost 0 bases and J lost 3, with 10 bases in between. CDR3 nucleotide sequence: TGTGCCAGCAGCGTAGGCCTTTCCGGCTACGAGCAGTACTTC. Translated, it gives CASSVGLSGYEQYF.

The V and J genes are TRBV5-6 and TRBJ2-3; the D gene is possibly TRBD2 (6 bases). CDR1 SGHDT and CDR2 YYEEEE come from the germline V gene. Trimming removed 1 base at V and 1 base at J, with 10 bases between. This CDR3 spans 15 amino acids. CDR3: CASSLLTSRTDTQYF. CDR3 coding DNA: TGTGCCAGCAGCTTGCTAACTAGCCGCACAGATACGCAGTATTTT.

V gene TRBV4-3 combines with J gene TRBJ1-2; 7 nucleotides match TRBD1. This CDR3 region has 15 residues. J lost 4 bases, V lost 1 base, and 6 bases had no gene match. Germline V gene data show CDR1 as LGHNA and CDR2 as YSLEER. CDR3 amino acids: CASSQARQGGYGYTF. In DNA form, the CDR3 reads TGCGCCAGCAGCCAAGCCAGACAGGGCGGCTATGGCTACACCTTC.

This clone was observed a single time. V is TRBV10-3 and J is TRBJ1-2; D not resolved. Germline V gene data show CDR1 as ENHRY and CDR2 as SYGVKD. The V and J ends lost 2 bases and 5 bases respectively, with 24 bases between them. The CDR3 length is 18 residues. The CDR3 here is CAISERGVLLPDSYGYTF. Here the CDR3 DNA reads TGTGCCATCAGTGAGCGCGGAGTCCTTCTCCCAGATTCTTATGGCTACACCTTC.

The chain employs TRBV19 and TRBJ1-1; unclear D gene. CDR3 length equals 14 residues. CDR1 LNHDA and CDR2 SQIVND come from the germline V gene (reference sequence). The V gene lost 10 bases and the J gene lost 0 bases, with 15 bases spanning the gap. CDR3 sequence (DNA): TGTGCCACTTACCCGCGCGCAATGAACACTGAAGCTTTCTTT. Protein: CATYPRAMNTEAFF.